This T cell receptor (beta chain) was obtained from a study of T cells in Graves' hyperthyroidism and ophthalmopathy. Study outcomes and limitations: Blood held most thyroid clonotypes expanded above 0.001 frequency.

A lack of ophthalmopathy progression within 18 months defined stable Graves' hyperthyroidism. Newly diagnosed hyperthyroidism patients aged 18 to 65 years had disease lasting under 2 months. The CDR3 regions of TCR beta were amplified from RNA transcripts. First-round RT-PCR with HTBI primers amplified the TCR CDR3 region. From the multiplex PCR reads, TCRdb called clonotypes with MiXCR, one entry per CDR3 protein. The sample carries a few hundred thousand distinct CDR3 sequences, 15% to 18% recorded once. As for this clonotype: The antigen is undetermined.

Unmatched junction bases numbered 13, after V lost 0 bases and J lost 6 bases. Germline V gives CDR1 SGDLS, CDR2 YYNGEE. This CDR3 is built from 18 residues. This TCR came from a woman aged 30 to 39 with Graves' hyperthyroidism. Sequenced material: blood. V usage is TRBV9 and J usage is TRBJ2-3; 10 bases line up with TRBD2. The CDR3 spells CASSVGWALAGEGDTQYF. Written as DNA, the CDR3 is TGTGCCAGCAGCGTAGGATGGGCTCTAGCGGGAGAGGGGGATACGCAGTATTTT.